This entry lists 26 T cell receptor beta chains sequenced from one sample in a study of beta chain features in type 1 diabetes. The investigators reverse transcribed all of the isolated RNA, so they sequenced expressed TCRB transcripts. Data came from immunoSEQ multiplex PCR; TCRdb stores just in-frame clones and leaves some out. The table lists 450,000 to 550,000 clones, roughly 30% of them singletons, with almost 0.065% in the top ten. The sequencing input was naive CD4+ T cells from blood. The receptors were sampled from a man in his late teens or twenties in good health.

This clone has just a few counts. The genes are TRBV10-3 and TRBJ1-1; D call uncertain. CDR1 ENHRY and CDR2 SYGVKD come from the germline V gene. Trimming cost V 3 bases and J 3 bases, with 5 bases left between them. The CDR3 consists of 12 residues. The chain's CDR3 is CAISDGDTEAFF. The DNA of the CDR3 is TGTGCCATCAGTGATGGGGACACTGAAGCTTTCTTT.

The V call is TRBV29-1, the J call TRBJ1-5, with a possible D match to TRBD1 (6 bases). Germline V gene lookup returns CDR1 SQVTM and CDR2 ANQGSEA. The V gene lost 6 bases and the J gene lost 6 bases, with 18 bases spanning the gap. The CDR3 runs to 14 residues. CDR3 protein: CSVYITGKGQPQHF. DNA of the CDR3: TGCAGCGTATATATTACAGGGAAGGGTCAGCCCCAGCATTTT.

A note on this clone: Other DNA sequences in the sample encode the same CDR3. This sequence joins TRBV27 and TRBJ2-7; D gene unclear. This CDR3 is 13 amino acids long. Trimming pared 2 bases from V and 1 base from J, leaving 6 bases between. Germline assignment: CDR1 MNHEY and CDR2 SMNVEV (reference sequence). CDR3 region: CASSLQASYEQYF. CDR3 in DNA: TGTGCCAGCAGTTTACAGGCTTCCTACGAGCAGTACTTC.

The chain links TRBV29-1 to TRBJ2-7; D not certain. Trimming stripped 6 bases from V and 6 bases from J, with 12 bases between. CDR3 length: 11 residues. Germline-derived CDR1 and CDR2 are SQVTM and ANQGSEA. The CDR3 loop is CSVSEFPEQYF. The CDR3 DNA follows: TGCAGCGTCAGCGAGTTCCCCGAGCAGTACTTC.

This rearrangement joins TRBV29-1 to TRBJ2-7; a possible D gene is TRBD2 (5 bases). The V gene lost 6 bases and the J gene lost 7 bases, with 25 bases spanning the gap. Germline V CDR1 and CDR2: SQVTM, ANQGSEA. This CDR3 spans 15 amino acids. Written as DNA, the CDR3 is TGCAGCGTAGCTCTCGTCCTCGGGTACTCGGGGGAGCAGTACTTC. This sequence encodes CSVALVLGYSGEQYF.

The rearrangement joins TRBV5-6 to TRBJ1-1; D is ambiguous. CDR1 is SGHDT and CDR2 is YYEEEE in the germline V gene. V gave up 1 base and J gave up 2 bases, with 12 bases separating them. The CDR3 contains 15 residues. The CDR3 protein is CASSLKAVHNTEAFF. CDR3 sequence (DNA): TGTGCCAGCAGCTTGAAAGCAGTTCATAACACTGAAGCTTTCTTT.

V is TRBV30 and J is TRBJ2-7; either TRBD1 or TRBD2 may supply D (5 bases each). The CDR3 has 15 amino acids. The germline V gene has CDR1 GTSNPN and CDR2 SVGIG (reference sequence). Trimming pared 5 bases from V and 0 bases from J, leaving 17 bases between. The CDR3 region is CAWSGRTRSSYEQYF. CDR3 coding DNA: TGTGCCTGGTCGGGACGGACAAGGAGCTCCTACGAGCAGTACTTC.

This clone has a handful of counts. The chain is built from TRBV10-3 and TRBJ1-1, with D maybe TRBD1 (5 bases). The V end lost 3 bases, the J end lost 3 bases, and 14 bases lay between the germline ends. Germline CDR1 ENHRY, CDR2 SYGVKD. The CDR3 extends over 15 amino acids. The CDR3 nucleotides are TGTGCCATCAGTGAACCCAGGGTCCCGGACACTGAAGCTTTCTTT. Translated: CAISEPRVPDTEAFF.

The chain links TRBV2 to TRBJ2-7; D perhaps matches TRBD1 (5 bases). The V and J ends lost 6 bases and 4 bases respectively, with 16 bases between them. The CDR3 contains 14 residues. CDR1 SNHLY and CDR2 FYNNEI come from the germline V gene. In DNA form, the CDR3 reads TGTGCCAGCAGGACAGACATCGTTGGGTACGAGCAGTACTTC. The encoded protein is CASRTDIVGYEQYF. Together with reference TRBV2 and TRBJ2-7, the CDR3 gives the full variable domain: EPEVTQTPSHQVTQMGQEVILRCVPISNHLYFYWYRQILGQKVEFLVSFYNNEISEKSEIFDDQFSVERPDGSNFTLKIRSTKLEDSAMYFCASRTDIVGYEQYFGPGTRLTVT.

There are a few counts of this clone. The chain carries TRBV10-3 and TRBJ1-2; D might be TRBD1 (5 bases). The germline V gene has CDR1 ENHRY and CDR2 SYGVKD. Trimming took off 6 bases at V and 5 bases at J, with 13 bases between the two ends. The CDR3 covers 13 residues. The CDR3 region has the DNA TGTGCCATCAGAGGAGAGGGGATATATGGCTACACCTTC. Its protein product is CAIRGEGIYGYTF.

This clone has only a few counts. The V gene is TRBV29-1, the J gene TRBJ2-3; a weak D match, TRBD1 (6 bases). Per germline, CDR1 SQVTM and CDR2 ANQGSEA. The CDR3 spans 11 residues. V lost 6 bases, J lost 5 bases, and 9 bases lay in between. The DNA for the CDR3 is TGCAGCGTCGAGACAGGAGATACGCAGTATTTT. Translation gives CSVETGDTQYF.

V is TRBV29-1 and J is TRBJ2-3; 9 bases fit TRBD1. Germline V CDR1 and CDR2: SQVTM, ANQGSEA. This CDR3 comprises 16 residues. Losses at the gene ends were 2 bases for V and 4 bases for J; bases not matched to a gene: 10. DNA of the CDR3: TGCAGCGTTGAATCTCCCACAGGGGGCATGGCAGATACGCAGTATTTT. Protein product: CSVESPTGGMADTQYF.

The V gene is TRBV30, the J gene TRBJ2-3; D gene unclear. Germline CDR1 is GTSNPN and CDR2 is SVGIG (reference sequence). V dropped 0 bases and J dropped 3 bases, with 7 bases sitting between them. The CDR3 extends over 13 amino acids. The CDR3 loop reads CAWSVPHTDTQYF. The CDR3 region has the DNA TGTGCCTGGAGTGTCCCTCATACAGATACGCAGTATTTT.

The chain recombines TRBV29-1 with TRBJ2-7; TRBD1 matches 9 bases. The V gene end was trimmed by 1 base and the J gene end by 3 bases; junction bases not matched to a gene: 1. This CDR3 has 13 amino acids. CDR1 is SQVTM, CDR2 ANQGSEA, per germline. The CDR3 DNA is TGCAGCGTTGAAGGGACAGGGGTCTACGAGCAGTACTTC. Encoded protein: CSVEGTGVYEQYF.

The chain joins TRBV9 to TRBJ1-2; TRBD1 agrees at 7 bases. V gave up 0 bases and J gave up 2 bases; unmatched junction bases: 4. The CDR3 has 15 residues. Germline V lookup: CDR1 SGDLS, CDR2 YYNGEE. The CDR3 reads CASSVGVQGNYGYTF. CDR3 nucleotide sequence: TGTGCCAGCAGCGTAGGGGTACAGGGGAACTATGGCTACACCTTC.

The V and J genes are TRBV7-6 and TRBJ2-7, with 11 bases lining up with TRBD2. The CDR3 contains 13 residues. J gave up 12 bases and V 4 bases, and 8 bases lay outside the gene matches. Looked up from germline, CDR1 is SGHVS and CDR2 is FNYEAQ. CDR3: CASSSLAGGPRYF. In DNA, the CDR3 is TGTGCCAGCAGCTCTTTAGCGGGAGGGCCGCGGTACTTC.

This clone was counted only a few times. This chain connects TRBV18 to TRBJ2-3; D is unclear. The CDR3 spans 13 residues. V was trimmed by 4 bases and J by 6 bases, leaving 11 bases between them. The germline gives CDR1 KGHSH, CDR2 LQKENI. The CDR3 is CASSQSRSDTQYF. As DNA, the CDR3 is TGTGCCAGCTCACAGTCCCGATCGGATACGCAGTATTTT.

The chain uses TRBV9 and TRBJ2-7; D gene ambiguous. CDR1 and CDR2 from the germline V gene are SGDLS and YYNGEE. CDR3 length: 14 residues. The germline V and J ends were trimmed by 4 bases and 0 bases, with 11 bases remaining between them. The CDR3 protein is CASSPTPSSYEQYF. In DNA form, the CDR3 reads TGTGCCAGCAGCCCGACCCCGAGCTCCTACGAGCAGTACTTC.

There are a few counts of this clone. This chain links TRBV29-1 with TRBJ1-2, with D hard to call. The CDR3 loop spans 13 amino acids. The V gene's germline CDR1 is SQVTM and CDR2 ANQGSEA. V was cut by 4 bases and J by 1 base, with 10 bases left in between. The CDR3 reads CSVASYINYGYTF. As DNA, the CDR3 is TGCAGCGTTGCCTCCTACATTAACTATGGCTACACCTTC. Variable domain in full (rest from reference TRBV29-1 and TRBJ1-2): SAVISQKPSRDICQRGTSLTIQCQVDSQVTMMFWYRQQPGQSLTLIATANQGSEATYESGFVIDKFPISRPNLTFSTLTVSNMSPEDSSIYLCSVASYINYGYTFGSGTRLTVV.

In this sample, this clone turned up a few times. The V call is TRBV11-3, the J call TRBJ2-1; TRBD2 matches 13 bases. The CDR3 covers 16 residues. Germline CDR1 reads SGHNT; CDR2 reads YENEEA. V was clipped by 5 bases and J by 8 bases; unmatched bases: 9. CDR3 sequence: CASSRRLAGGTHEQFF. In DNA form, the CDR3 reads TGTGCCAGCAGCCGAAGACTAGCGGGAGGAACCCATGAGCAGTTCTTC.

The V and J genes are TRBV4-3 and TRBJ1-2; 9 bases match TRBD1. Germline CDR1 LGHNA, CDR2 YSLEER. The V and J ends lost 7 bases and 3 bases, in that order; junction bases with no gene match: 9. CDR3 length equals 15 residues. The CDR3 loop reads CASTSGTGGDYGYTF. The DNA for the CDR3 is TGCGCCAGCACCTCAGGAACAGGGGGCGACTATGGCTACACCTTC.

This clone turned up a few times. V is TRBV7-9 and J is TRBJ2-1, with D uncertain. V lost 0 bases and J lost 8, with 8 bases in between. The CDR3 covers 13 residues. Germline lookup yields CDR1 SEHNR and CDR2 FQNEAQ (reference sequence). The CDR3 DNA follows: TGTGCCAGCAGCTTAGCGTCCGGAGATGAGCAGTTCTTC. Amino acid sequence: CASSLASGDEQFF.

The chain carries TRBV7-9 and TRBJ2-7, with D tentatively TRBD2 (6 bases). V was clipped by 5 bases and J by 7 bases, with 18 bases between them. This CDR3 contains 14 residues. Looked up from germline, CDR1 is SEHNR and CDR2 is FQNEAQ (reference sequence). CDR3 sequence (DNA): TGTGCCAGCAGCCCCGGGACTCAACCGGCGGAGCAGTACTTC. This sequence encodes CASSPGTQPAEQYF.

The sample holds a few counts of this clone. The chain uses TRBV29-1 and TRBJ2-1; tentatively, D is TRBD2 (5 bases). Germline values: CDR1 SQVTM, CDR2 ANQGSEA. This CDR3 spans 14 amino acids. The V and J ends lost 7 bases and 8 bases respectively, with 21 bases between them. CDR3: CSAKDSLMVYEQFF. Written as DNA, the CDR3 is TGCAGCGCCAAGGACTCGCTAATGGTCTATGAGCAGTTCTTC.

The chain combines TRBV27 with TRBJ1-1; D not certain. CDR1 MNHEY and CDR2 SMNVEV come from the germline V gene (reference sequence). The V end was cut by 6 bases, the J end by 5 bases, with 10 bases between. The CDR3 consists of 12 residues. The CDR3 spells CASRGVWTEAFF. The DNA for the CDR3 is TGTGCCAGCAGGGGAGTATGGACTGAAGCTTTCTTT.

The chain is built from TRBV4-3 and TRBJ2-1; D possibly matches TRBD1 or TRBD2 (5 bases each). CDR1 LGHNA and CDR2 YSLEER come from the germline V gene. V lost 1 base and J lost 2, with 12 bases in between. This CDR3 region has 16 residues. The CDR3 region is CASSQVGTYPYNEQFF. DNA for the CDR3: TGCGCCAGCAGCCAAGTCGGGACGTATCCCTACAATGAGCAGTTCTTC.